This TCR beta chain was profiled in a study of T cell responses to AZD1222 COVID-19 vaccine. In its sample, this clone was seen a few times. Its antigen is not identified. Notes on the study in general: Only a handful of AZD1222 recipients, six or seven in all, had baseline seropositivity. Mostly white British, mostly female donors; authors suggested clonal diversity may be underestimated. After the peak T cell response, and only then, were repertoires sampled. Along spike, vaccine-associated CD4 TCRs were found throughout, with dominance at 160-218 and 743-854.

Produced via immunoSEQ multiplex PCR; TCRdb's table is partial and in-frame only. This table holds approximately 70,000 clones, 82% found once. The CDR3 has 15 residues. From germline, CDR1 is LNHDA and CDR2 SQIVND (reference sequence). The V gene lost 4 bases and the J gene lost 4 bases, with 16 bases spanning the gap. The sequence came from an adult in good health. Sequenced material: peripheral blood, taken on day 0 of AZD1222 vaccination. The chain joins TRBV19 to TRBJ1-1; the D is unclear. This CDR3 reads CASSTQAVAGTEAFF. The DNA for the CDR3 is TGTGCCAGTAGTACCCAAGCAGTGGCGGGCACTGAAGCTTTCTTT.